The clone carrying this T cell receptor beta chain was seen a few times. Its target is unknown. The CDR3 is 15 amino acids. The ends lost 5 bases at V and 10 bases at J; junction bases unmatched: 10. Germline CDR1 MNHNY, CDR2 SVGAGI (reference sequence). The sample is drawn from a study of long-term antiretroviral therapy in people with HIV. The assay used was immunoSEQ (version v3.0), run at survey level. Profiling relied on immunoSEQ multiplex PCR, and the TCRdb table lists in-frame clones only, not all of them. The repertoire has about 22,000 clones, 82% of them found once; the top ten carry over 8%. Study conclusions and caveats: The study found that diversity rose after ART but stayed below transplant donor controls.

The chain is built from TRBV6-6 and TRBJ1-5; TRBD1 agrees at 11 bases. This clonotype was sampled from a man over 45 with HIV. Here the sequenced sample was unsorted PBMCs, taken at the start of antiretroviral therapy. CDR3 region: CASSTRGQGDIPQHF. The DNA of the CDR3 is TGTGCCAGCAGTACCCGGGGACAGGGGGATATACCCCAGCATTTT.